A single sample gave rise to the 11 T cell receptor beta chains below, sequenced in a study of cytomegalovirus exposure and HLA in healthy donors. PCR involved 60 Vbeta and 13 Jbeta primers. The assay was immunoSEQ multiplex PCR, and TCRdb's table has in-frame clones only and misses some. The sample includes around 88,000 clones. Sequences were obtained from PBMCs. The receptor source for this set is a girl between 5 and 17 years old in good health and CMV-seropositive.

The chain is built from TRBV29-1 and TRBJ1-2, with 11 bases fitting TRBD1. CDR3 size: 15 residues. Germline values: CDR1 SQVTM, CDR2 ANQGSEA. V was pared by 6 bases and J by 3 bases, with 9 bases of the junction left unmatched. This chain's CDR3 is CSVRDRGSGDYGYTF. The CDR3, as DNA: TGCAGCGTCCGGGACAGGGGGTCAGGAGACTATGGCTACACCTTC.

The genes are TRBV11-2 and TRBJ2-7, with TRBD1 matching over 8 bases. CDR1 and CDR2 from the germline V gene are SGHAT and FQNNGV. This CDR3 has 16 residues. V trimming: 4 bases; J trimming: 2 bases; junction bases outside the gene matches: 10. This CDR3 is CASSSPRTGSPYEQYF. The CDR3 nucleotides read TGTGCCAGCAGCTCCCCTAGGACAGGGTCTCCCTACGAGCAGTACTTC.

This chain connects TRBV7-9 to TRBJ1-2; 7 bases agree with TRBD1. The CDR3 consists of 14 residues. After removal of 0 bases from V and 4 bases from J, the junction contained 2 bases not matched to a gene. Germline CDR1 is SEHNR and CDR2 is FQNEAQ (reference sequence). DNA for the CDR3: TGTGCCAGCAGCTTAGCGGACAGGCGCTATGGCTACACCTTC. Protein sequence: CASSLADRRYGYTF.

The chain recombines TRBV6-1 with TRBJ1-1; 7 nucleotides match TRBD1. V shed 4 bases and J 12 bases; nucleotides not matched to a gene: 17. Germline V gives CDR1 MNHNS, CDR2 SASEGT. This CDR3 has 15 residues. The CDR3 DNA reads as TGTGCCAGCAGTGGGTGGGCCGGGACAGCGTGGCAAACTTTCTTT. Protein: CASSGWAGTAWQTFF.

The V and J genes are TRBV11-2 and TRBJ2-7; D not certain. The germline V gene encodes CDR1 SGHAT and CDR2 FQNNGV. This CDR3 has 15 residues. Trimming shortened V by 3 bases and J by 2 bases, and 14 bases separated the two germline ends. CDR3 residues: CASSFNPDLAYEQYV. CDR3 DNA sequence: TGTGCCAGCAGCTTTAACCCTGACCTAGCCTACGAGCAGTACGTC.

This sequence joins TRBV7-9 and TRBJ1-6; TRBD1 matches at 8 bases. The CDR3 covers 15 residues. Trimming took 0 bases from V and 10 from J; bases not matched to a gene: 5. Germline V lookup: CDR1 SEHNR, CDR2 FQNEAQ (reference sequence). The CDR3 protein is CASSLAAAGGSPLHF. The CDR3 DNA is TGTGCCAGCAGCTTAGCGGCGGCAGGGGGCTCACCCCTCCACTTT.

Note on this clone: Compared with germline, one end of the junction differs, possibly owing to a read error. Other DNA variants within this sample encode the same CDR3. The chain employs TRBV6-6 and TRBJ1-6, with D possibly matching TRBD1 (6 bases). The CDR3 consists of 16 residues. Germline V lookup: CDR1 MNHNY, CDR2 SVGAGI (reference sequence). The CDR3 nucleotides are TGTGCCAGCAGTTATGGGCAGGGGAATTATAATTCACCCCTACACTTT. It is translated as CASSYGQGNYNSPLHF.

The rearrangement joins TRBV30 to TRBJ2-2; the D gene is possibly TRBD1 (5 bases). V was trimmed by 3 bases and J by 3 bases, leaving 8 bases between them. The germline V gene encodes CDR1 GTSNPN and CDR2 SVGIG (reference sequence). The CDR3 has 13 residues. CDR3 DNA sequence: TGTGCCTGGAGCCTCAGGGACACCGGGGAGCTGTTTTTT. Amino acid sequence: CAWSLRDTGELFF.

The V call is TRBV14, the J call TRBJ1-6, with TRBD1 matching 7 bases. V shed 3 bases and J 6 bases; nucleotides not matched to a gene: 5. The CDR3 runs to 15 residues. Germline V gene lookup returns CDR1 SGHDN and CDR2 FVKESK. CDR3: CASSQQGTANSPLHF. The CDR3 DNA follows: TGTGCCAGCAGCCAGCAGGGGACAGCTAATTCACCCCTCCACTTT. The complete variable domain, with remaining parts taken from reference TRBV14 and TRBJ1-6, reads EAGVTQFPSHSVIEKGQTVTLRCDPISGHDNLYWYRRVMGKEIKFLLHFVKESKQDESGMPNNRFLAERTGGTYSTLKVQPAELEDSGVYFCASSQQGTANSPLHFGNGTRLTVT.

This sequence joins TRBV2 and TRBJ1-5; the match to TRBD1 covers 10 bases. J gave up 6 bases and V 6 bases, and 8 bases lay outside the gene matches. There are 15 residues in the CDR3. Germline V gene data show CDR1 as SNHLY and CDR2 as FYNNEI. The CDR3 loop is CASRLPGQGGQPQHF. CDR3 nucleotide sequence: TGTGCCAGCAGACTCCCAGGACAGGGGGGTCAGCCCCAGCATTTT.

This CDR3 reads CASSLAEQFF. The CDR3 DNA reads as TGTGCCAGCAGCTTAGCGGAGCAGTTCTTC. The gene calls are TRBV28 and TRBJ2-1; the D gene is possibly TRBD2 (5 bases). The CDR3 runs 10 residues. Germline CDR1 and CDR2: MDHEN and SYDVKM. V lost 6 bases to trimming and J lost 10 bases, with 7 bases between them.